Described below is a single T cell receptor beta chain sequence and its context. Its cognate antigen has yet to be identified. No base quality values were provided; no much bigger clone lies one nucleotide off. To sequence the TCRbeta CDR3 region, genomic DNA was isolated from the sorted cells. The immunoSEQ Assay was used for sequencing of TCRbeta CDR3 regions. The table was pulled from immuneACCESS by TCRdb, which kept in-frame rearrangements only. Such tables lose some clones; where checked, under half of the loss comes from unresolved V genes, and the rest has no known cause. Within this sample are tens of thousands of clones, with around 84% of them counted one time only. The ten largest clonotypes hold roughly 1.1% of the sample. Via the germline V gene, CDR1 is LGHNA and CDR2 YSLEER. The CDR3, from cysteine to phenylalanine, totals 13 residues. The CDR3 DNA has 39 bases and is translated from base 1. V lost 4 bases and J lost 5 bases; the stretch between them is 10 bases long.

The data stem from a study of OX40 agonist ivuxolimab in advanced cancers. With regard to the full study: Ivuxolimab was a fully human IgG2 agonistic monoclonal antibody targeting the costimulatory receptor OX40 (CD134). Intravenous ivuxolimab was administered to patients every 2 weeks at six dose levels: 0.01, 0.1, 0.3, 1.5, 3 and 10 mg/kg. Of the approximately 50 dose-escalation patients, hepatocellular carcinoma was present in roughly 19, melanoma in roughly 15, renal cell carcinoma in 9 and head and neck cancer in 9. In the dose-escalation cohort, over 65% of patients were male, and the mean age was roughly 60 years, with a range of about 23 to 85. Patients were allowed to have had prior anti-PD-1, anti-PD-L1 or anti-CTLA-4 therapy, and approximately 40% of the dose-escalation patients had been treated with checkpoint inhibitors. Partial responses were achieved by three dose-escalation patients, of whom one had hepatocellular carcinoma and two had cutaneous melanoma. The purpose of peripheral TCRbeta sequencing was to test whether ivuxolimab changed TCR sequence diversity and led to clonal T-cell expansion. The paper reports the monotherapy dose-escalation portion (N of about 54 patients) of the phase I ivuxolimab trial.

Results and caveats for the whole study, not just this receptor: Low levels of normalized T-cell clonal expansion were also seen in some patients who did not respond. The antigen specificity of the peripheral T cells that underwent clonal expansion was not determined. After ivuxolimab, more expanded clones were found on average in CD8+ T cells than in CD4+ T cells. Partial responders in the 0.1-3.0 mg/kg groups had among the lowest normalized peripheral clonal expansion, especially among CD8+ T cells. At doses of 0.1 to 3.0 mg/kg, clonal expansion of both CD4+ and CD8+ blood T cells was observed from baseline to week 6.

The trial excluded patients who had a history of autoimmune disease or were on systemic immunosuppression. Peripheral blood for TCR sequencing was collected from all dose cohorts at baseline, on cycle 4 day 1, and on cycle 7 day 1. Samples were obtained from an open-label, multicenter, first-in-human phase I dose-escalation trial of ivuxolimab. Adults with locally advanced or metastatic head and neck squamous cell, hepatocellular, melanoma or renal cell carcinoma were enrolled in the trial. CD4+ and CD8+ T cells were sorted separately from peripheral blood before TCR sequencing. Sequenced material: CD4+ or CD8+ T cells sorted from blood, taken in a trial of the OX40 agonist ivuxolimab. The source of this sequence is an adult with an advanced solid tumor such as melanoma, head and neck, liver or kidney cancer. The rearranged chain carries TRBV4-3 and TRBJ2-3; the D segment could be TRBD1, given 6 matching bases. CDR3 loop: CASSPGGRDTQYF. Read as DNA, the sequence is TGCGCCAGCAGCCCTGGGGGCAGAGATACGCAGTATTTT.